The rows below give T cell receptor beta chains drawn from one sample of a study of early T cells in non-severe SARS-CoV-2 infection. TCRdb redid the calling of the 5' RACE reads with MiXCR, one entry per CDR3 protein. The sample records about 66,000 distinct CDR3 sequences, 13% being singletons. The sample taken for sequencing was whole blood. Source of these receptors: an adult who was a healthcare worker with PCR-confirmed SARS-CoV-2 infection or an uninfected control (not recorded which). Each CDR3 is given with its conserved first and last residue. D genes are given only for firm matches. Some rows mark clone size as missing; the rest say once, few, many or name a class of expanded clone.

TGTGCCAGCAGTTTATTGGGGACAGGGGGCTCAGAGACCCAGTACTTC,CASSLLGTGGSETQYF,TRBV28,TRBD1,.,TRBJ2-5
TGTGCCAGCAGGCGCCGGGCGTTCTCTGGAAACACCATATATTTT,CASRRRAFSGNTIYF,TRBV6-5,.,few,TRBJ1-3
TGCGCCAGCAGAAGTAGCGGGACCTCCTACGAGCAGTACTTC,CASRSSGTSYEQYF,TRBV10-2,TRBD2,medium-sized,TRBJ2-7
TGTGCCAGCAGCGGCCAACTAGCGGGAGTTCCAGATACGCAGTATTTT,CASSGQLAGVPDTQYF,TRBV11-1,TRBD2,few,TRBJ2-3
TGTGCCAGCAGTTTTCTCGTCGGCGGCGAGCAGTACTTC,CASSFLVGGEQYF,TRBV28,.,.,TRBJ2-7
TGCGCCAGCAGCTTGAAGCTAGCGGGATCAGATACGCAGTATTTT,CASSLKLAGSDTQYF,TRBV5-1,TRBD2,few,TRBJ2-3
TGTGCCAGCAGCCAAGGGACAAGACAGTTCTTC,CASSQGTRQFF,TRBV6-6,.,few,TRBJ2-1
TGTGCCAGCAGCCAAGATATGGGTGAGCAGTTCTTC,CASSQDMGEQFF,TRBV4-2,.,.,TRBJ2-1
TGTGCCAGCACCACACAGGGGGCCGGCAATCAGCCCCAGCATTTT,CASTTQGAGNQPQHF,TRBV6-2/TRBV6-3,TRBD1,.,TRBJ1-5
TGTGCCAGCAGTTCTCTCCTAGCGGGAGCGTACAATGAGCAGTTCTTC,CASSSLLAGAYNEQFF,TRBV27,TRBD2,.,TRBJ2-1
TGTGCCAGCAGTTACACTCCGGGTGGGGCTTTCTTT,CASSYTPGGAFF,TRBV6-6,.,.,TRBJ1-1
TGTGCCAGCAGCTTTGGGACCACAGATACGCAGTATTTT,CASSFGTTDTQYF,TRBV7-6,.,many,TRBJ2-3
TGTGCCAGCAGTATCATTCAAGAGACCCAGTACTTC,CASSIIQETQYF,TRBV28,.,.,TRBJ2-5
TGTGCCAGCAGTGACCGCGCAGGCCTAGTGGGGAAGAACTCACCCCTCCACTTT,CASSDRAGLVGKNSPLHF,TRBV12-3/TRBV12-4,.,few,TRBJ1-6
TGTGCCAGCAGTTTAGGGGACACCCAAGAGACCCAGTACTTC,CASSLGDTQETQYF,TRBV28,.,few,TRBJ2-5
TGTGCCAGCAGCCAAGCGCGGGGTTACAATGAGCAGTTCTTC,CASSQARGYNEQFF,TRBV14,.,medium-sized,TRBJ2-1
TGTGCCAGCAGTTTAGGGGACCGCTTCTACACCTTC,CASSLGDRFYTF,TRBV28,.,many,TRBJ1-2
TGTGCCAGCGGCCCAGCAAGTGGCAATGAGCAGTTCTTC,CASGPASGNEQFF,TRBV2,.,few,TRBJ2-1
TGTGCCAGCAGTTTGGAACGACACAATGAGCAGTTCTTC,CASSLERHNEQFF,TRBV12-3/TRBV12-4,.,.,TRBJ2-1
TGCAGCGTTGAGATCAGGGCCGGCTACAATGAGCAGTTCTTC,CSVEIRAGYNEQFF,TRBV29-1,.,many,TRBJ2-1
TGTGCCAGTAGTTCATCGGGTAGAACAGGGGACGAGCAGTACTTC,CASSSSGRTGDEQYF,TRBV19,TRBD1,.,TRBJ2-7
TGTGCCAGCAGCGTCGGGACTAGCCGAGAGACCCAGTACTTC,CASSVGTSRETQYF,TRBV11-1,TRBD2,.,TRBJ2-5